This T cell receptor (beta chain) originates from a study of T cell repertoires in aging, cancer and after chemotherapy. TCR beta rearrangements were amplified from peripheral blood genomic DNA. A mixed TRB-A/B primer pool amplified rearranged TRB by multiplex touch-down PCR. TCRdb reprocessed the multiplex PCR reads via MiXCR and lists one record per CDR3 protein. The sample consists of about 3,000 distinct CDR3 sequences, about 47% of them appearing once. V lost 6 bases, J lost 7 bases, and 17 bases lay in between. The CDR3 totals 14 residues. Looked up from germline, CDR1 is LNHDA and CDR2 is SQIVND (reference sequence). Overall study findings and caveats: Median generation probability rose over the chemotherapy interval in each cancer cohort, suggesting rebound thymic output. In healthy donors, age-related TCR diversity loss mainly reflected lost richness.

A remark on this clonotype: Its antigen is unidentified.

The specimen was blood. This rearrangement joins TRBV19 to TRBJ2-3, with D possibly TRBD2 on 7 matching bases. This sequence was found in a human donor with a blood cancer. Here the CDR3 DNA reads TGTGCCAGTAGATTGAGGGGGGGCCCATATACGCAGTATTTT. Translation: CASRLRGGPYTQYF.